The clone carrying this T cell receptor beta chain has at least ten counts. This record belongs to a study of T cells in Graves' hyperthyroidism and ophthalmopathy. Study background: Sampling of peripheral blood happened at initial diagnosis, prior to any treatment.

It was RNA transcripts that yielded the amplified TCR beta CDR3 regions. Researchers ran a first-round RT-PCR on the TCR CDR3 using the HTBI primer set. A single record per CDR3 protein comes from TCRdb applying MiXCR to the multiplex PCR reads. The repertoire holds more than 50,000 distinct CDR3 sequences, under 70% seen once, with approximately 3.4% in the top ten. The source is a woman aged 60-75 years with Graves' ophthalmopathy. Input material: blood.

Here the CDR3 reads CAISETSGTAYGYTF. CDR3 coding DNA: TGTGCCATCAGTGAGACCTCCGGGACAGCCTATGGCTACACCTTC. V is TRBV10-3 and J is TRBJ1-2; TRBD1 matches 7 bases. V was clipped by 2 bases and J by 4 bases; unmatched bases: 7. Germline lookup yields CDR1 ENHRY and CDR2 SYGVKD. This CDR3 is built from 15 residues.